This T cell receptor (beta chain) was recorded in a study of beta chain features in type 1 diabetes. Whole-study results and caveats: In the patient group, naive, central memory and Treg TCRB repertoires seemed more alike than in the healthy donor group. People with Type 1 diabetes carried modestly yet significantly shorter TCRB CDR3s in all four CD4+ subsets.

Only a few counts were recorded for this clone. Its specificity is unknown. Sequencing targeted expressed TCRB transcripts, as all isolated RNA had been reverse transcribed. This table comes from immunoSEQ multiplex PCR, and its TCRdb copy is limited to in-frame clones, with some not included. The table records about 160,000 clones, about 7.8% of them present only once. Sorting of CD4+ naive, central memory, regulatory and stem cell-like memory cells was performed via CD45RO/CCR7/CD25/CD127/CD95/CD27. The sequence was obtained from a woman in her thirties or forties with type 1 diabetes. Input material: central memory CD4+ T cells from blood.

The CDR3 spells CASFSPGPEGEQYF. The CDR3 nucleotides are TGTGCCAGCTTCTCCCCAGGGCCGGAGGGAGAGCAGTACTTC. J is TRBJ2-7 and V is TRBV28; TRBD2 is a possible D gene (6 bases). Trimming removed 8 bases from V and 7 bases from J, with 21 bases in between. The CDR3 has 14 amino acids. Germline assignment: CDR1 MDHEN and CDR2 SYDVKM.